What follows are 11 T cell receptor beta chains derived from one specimen sequenced in a study of blood T cell repertoires in COVID-19. The table came from immunoSEQ multiplex PCR; TCRdb's copy has only in-frame clones and leaves some out. Of 65,000 to 70,000 clones listed, roughly 80% are singletons. The specimen was peripheral blood. These receptors all come from a man aged 60 to 75 with acute or convalescent COVID-19.

The V and J genes are TRBV28 and TRBJ1-5; 9 bases align to TRBD1. After removal of 7 bases from V and 6 bases from J, the junction contained 10 bases not matched to a gene. The CDR3 length is 15 residues. Germline V CDR1 and CDR2: MDHEN, SYDVKM. CDR3 amino acids: CASTHGTGGFQPQHF. DNA for the CDR3: TGTGCCAGCACCCATGGAACAGGGGGCTTTCAGCCCCAGCATTTT.

Only a few counts were recorded for this clone. The gene calls are TRBV2 and TRBJ1-2; 10 bases fit TRBD1. Trimming took 5 bases from V and 2 from J; bases not matched to a gene: 5. Per the germline V gene, CDR1 is SNHLY and CDR2 is FYNNEI. This CDR3 spans 15 amino acids. In DNA, the CDR3 is TGTGCCAGCAGTCGGACGGGACAGGGGAACTATGGCTACACCTTC. This translates into CASSRTGQGNYGYTF.

The CDR3 spells CASSRGTGELFF. The CDR3 DNA reads TGTGCCAGCAGTCGGGGTACCGGGGAGCTGTTTTTT. This chain joins TRBV12-3 or TRBV12-4 and TRBJ2-2, with D possibly TRBD2 on 5 matching bases. The CDR3 is 12 residues long. Trimming pared 5 bases from V and 5 bases from J, leaving 6 bases between.

The chain links TRBV10-3 to TRBJ2-5, with D hard to call. Trimming cost V 5 bases and J 2 bases, with 6 bases left between them. There are 12 residues in the CDR3. The germline CDR1 and CDR2 sequences are ENHRY and SYGVKD. The CDR3: CAISQAQETQYF. CDR3 nucleotide sequence: TGTGCCATCAGTCAGGCACAAGAGACCCAGTACTTC.

This clone was picked up many times. This chain uses TRBV7-6 with TRBJ2-2; D gene uncertain. The CDR3 loop spans 15 amino acids. CDR1 SGHVS and CDR2 FNYEAQ come from the germline V gene. V was cut by 5 bases and J by 2 bases, with 12 bases left in between. This chain's CDR3 is CASSLPGFNTGELFF. The CDR3 nucleotides read TGTGCCAGCAGCCTCCCAGGATTTAACACCGGGGAGCTGTTTTTT.

The chain couples TRBV12-3 or TRBV12-4 to TRBJ1-3; D ambiguous. The CDR3 totals 13 residues. The germline V and J ends were trimmed by 5 bases and 7 bases, with 12 bases remaining between them. CDR3 nucleotide sequence: TGTGCCAGCAGTAAGGGAGAGTGGAACACCATATATTTT. Residues: CASSKGEWNTIYF.

The CDR3 nucleotides are TGTGCCAGTAGTATGGACAGGTTAAACTATGGCTACACCTTC. It encodes CASSMDRLNYGYTF. The chain carries TRBV19 and TRBJ1-2, with 7 nucleotides matching TRBD1. The V and J ends lost 3 bases and 2 bases, in that order; junction bases with no gene match: 3. Per the germline V gene, CDR1 is LNHDA and CDR2 is SQIVND (reference sequence). This CDR3 has 14 amino acids.

The chain carries TRBV4-1 and TRBJ2-7, with a weak D call TRBD2 (6 bases). Germline CDR1 is MGHRA and CDR2 is YSYEKL. The CDR3 consists of 14 residues. The V gene lost 4 bases and the J gene lost 4 bases, with 14 bases spanning the gap. This CDR3 is CASSRGAGGYEQYF. The CDR3, as DNA: TGCGCCAGCAGCCGAGGGGCAGGAGGGTACGAGCAGTACTTC.

J is TRBJ1-6 and V is TRBV2; no definite D call. Trimming pared 6 bases from V and 9 bases from J, leaving 18 bases between. This CDR3 comprises 15 residues. Germline V lookup: CDR1 SNHLY, CDR2 FYNNEI. In nucleotides, the CDR3 is TGTGCCAGCAGCAAAGAGACGGGGAAGCTTTCACCCCTCCACTTT. The encoded protein is CASSKETGKLSPLHF. Full variable domain (remainder filled in from reference TRBV2 and TRBJ1-6): EPEVTQTPSHQVTQMGQEVILRCVPISNHLYFYWYRQILGQKVEFLVSFYNNEISEKSEIFDDQFSVERPDGSNFTLKIRSTKLEDSAMYFCASSKETGKLSPLHFGNGTRLTVT.

This chain links TRBV5-1 with TRBJ2-1, with 7 positions matching TRBD1. The germline V gene encodes CDR1 SGHRS and CDR2 YFSETQ. This CDR3 is built from 14 residues. The V segment lost 4 bases and the J segment 5 bases; nucleotides outside the gene matches: 6. The CDR3 region has the DNA TGCGCCAGCAGCCCAATGACAGGGAACAATGAGCAGTTCTTC. Translating gives CASSPMTGNNEQFF.

The chain links TRBV18 to TRBJ2-1; TRBD1 is a possible D gene (5 bases). Trimming took off 1 base at V and 3 bases at J, with 7 bases between the two ends. Germline V lookup: CDR1 KGHSH, CDR2 LQKENI. This CDR3 contains 14 residues. The CDR3 sequence: CASSPQGYYNEQFF. In nucleotides, the CDR3 is TGTGCCAGCTCACCACAGGGGTACTACAATGAGCAGTTCTTC.